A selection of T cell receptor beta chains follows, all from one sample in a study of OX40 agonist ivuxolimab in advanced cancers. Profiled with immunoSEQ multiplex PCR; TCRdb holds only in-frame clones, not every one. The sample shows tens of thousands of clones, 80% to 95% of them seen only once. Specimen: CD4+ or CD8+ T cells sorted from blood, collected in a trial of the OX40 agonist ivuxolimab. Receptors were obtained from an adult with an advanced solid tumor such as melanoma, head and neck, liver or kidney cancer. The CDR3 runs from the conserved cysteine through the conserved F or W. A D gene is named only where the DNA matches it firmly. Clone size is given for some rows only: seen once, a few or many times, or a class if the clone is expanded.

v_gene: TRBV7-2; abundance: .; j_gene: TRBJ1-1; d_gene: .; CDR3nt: TGTGCCAGCAGCTTAGGACCGACCACTGAAGCTTTCTTT; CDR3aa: CASSLGPTTEAFF
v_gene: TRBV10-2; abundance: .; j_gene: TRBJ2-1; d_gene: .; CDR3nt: TGCGCCAGCATCGAGGGGGGGCCGGGTGAGCAGTTCTTC; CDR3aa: CASIEGGPGEQFF
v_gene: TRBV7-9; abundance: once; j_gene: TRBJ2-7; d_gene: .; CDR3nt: TGTGCCAGCAGCCCTCAGGGGAACGAGCAGTACTTC; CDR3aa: CASSPQGNEQYF
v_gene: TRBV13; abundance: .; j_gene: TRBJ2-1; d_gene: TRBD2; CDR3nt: TGTGCCAGCAGCTTAGATGTTAGCGGGGGGGCCGGTTCGGGTTACAATGAGCAGTTCTTC; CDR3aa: CASSLDVSGGAGSGYNEQFF
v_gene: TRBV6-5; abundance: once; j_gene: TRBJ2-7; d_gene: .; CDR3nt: TGTGCCAGCAGTTACTCGAAAGGAAACGAGCAGTACTTC; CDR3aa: CASSYSKGNEQYF
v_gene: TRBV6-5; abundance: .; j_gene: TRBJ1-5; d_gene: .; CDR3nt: TGTGCCAGCAGTTACTCAAGGGACGGGGGCAATCAGCCCCAGCATTTT; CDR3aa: CASSYSRDGGNQPQHF
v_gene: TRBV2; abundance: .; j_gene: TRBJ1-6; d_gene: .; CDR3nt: TGTGCCAGCAGTGAAGCGCCAGGGACGGATGAGAGCTCCTATAATTCACCCCTCCACTTT; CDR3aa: CASSEAPGTDESSYNSPLHF
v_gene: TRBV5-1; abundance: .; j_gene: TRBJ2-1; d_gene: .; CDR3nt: TGCGCCAGCAGCTTGGGGGCTGAGCAGTTCTTC; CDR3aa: CASSLGAEQFF
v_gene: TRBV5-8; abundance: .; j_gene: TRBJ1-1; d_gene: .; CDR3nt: TGTGCCAGCAGCTTGAAGGGTATGGTAGCTTTCTTT; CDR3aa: CASSLKGMVAFF
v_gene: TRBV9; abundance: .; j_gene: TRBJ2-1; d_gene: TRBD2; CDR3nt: TGTGCCAGCAGCGCAACCCTTCGAAGCGGGGGGGCCTTGGATGAGCAGTTCTTC; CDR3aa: CASSATLRSGGALDEQFF
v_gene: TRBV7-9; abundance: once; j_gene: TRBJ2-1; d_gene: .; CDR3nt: TGTGCCAGCAGGTTAGGCCGCGAGCAGTTCTTC; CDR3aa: CASRLGREQFF
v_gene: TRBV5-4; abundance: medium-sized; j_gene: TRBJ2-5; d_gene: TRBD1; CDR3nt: TGTGCCAGCAGCCCGGACAGGGGGCAAGAGACCCAGTACTTC; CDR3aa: CASSPDRGQETQYF
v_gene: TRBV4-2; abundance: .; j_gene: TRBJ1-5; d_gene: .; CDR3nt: TGTGCCAGCAGCCAAGACGTAGTCGGTCAGCCCCAGCATTTT; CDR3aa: CASSQDVVGQPQHF
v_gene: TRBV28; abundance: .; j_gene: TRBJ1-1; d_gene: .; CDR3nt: TGTGCCAGCACCCAGGACAGCTACACTGAAGCTTTCTTT; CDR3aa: CASTQDSYTEAFF
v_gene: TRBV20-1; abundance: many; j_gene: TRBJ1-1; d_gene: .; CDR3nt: TGCAGTGCTAATCGGGACCGTGAAGCTTTCTTT; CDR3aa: CSANRDREAFF
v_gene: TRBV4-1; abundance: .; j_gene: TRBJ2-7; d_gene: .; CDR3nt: TGCGCCAGCAGCCAAGATGCCCGGTACGAGCAGTACTTC; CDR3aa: CASSQDARYEQYF
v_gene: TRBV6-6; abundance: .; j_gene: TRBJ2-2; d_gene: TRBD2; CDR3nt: TGTGCCAGCAGCCTCCTAGCGGGGGGGCGCACCGGGGAGCTGTTTTTT; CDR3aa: CASSLLAGGRTGELFF
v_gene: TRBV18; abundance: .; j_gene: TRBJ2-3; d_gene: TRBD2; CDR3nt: TGTGCCAGCTCACTGATTAGCGGGGGGACCGTGGATACGCAGTATTTT; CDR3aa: CASSLISGGTVDTQYF
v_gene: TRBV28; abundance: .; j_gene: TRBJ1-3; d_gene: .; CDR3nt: TGTGCCAGCAGCCTCGAAAGGGGGTTTGGAAACACCATATATTTT; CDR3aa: CASSLERGFGNTIYF
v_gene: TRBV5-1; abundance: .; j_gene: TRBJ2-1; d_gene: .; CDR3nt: TGCGCCAGCAGCCCGGTCCGGGGGGCGCAGAATGAGCAGTTCTTC; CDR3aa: CASSPVRGAQNEQFF
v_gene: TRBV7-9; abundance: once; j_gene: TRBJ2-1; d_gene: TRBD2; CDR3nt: TGTGCCAGCAGCTACGGGGGGAGCTCCTACAATGAGCAGTTCTTC; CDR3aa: CASSYGGSSYNEQFF
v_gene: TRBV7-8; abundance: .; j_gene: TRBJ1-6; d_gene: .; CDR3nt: TGTGCCAGCAGCCCCGAGGTCGGGGCCCCTATCGATTCACCCCTCCACTTT; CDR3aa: CASSPEVGAPIDSPLHF
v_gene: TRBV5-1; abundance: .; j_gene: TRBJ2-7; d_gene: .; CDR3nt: TGCGCCAGCAGCTTTCACGGGGCCGAGCAGTACTTC; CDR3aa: CASSFHGAEQYF
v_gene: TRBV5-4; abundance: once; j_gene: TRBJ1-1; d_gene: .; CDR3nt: TGTGCCAGCAGCCGCACCCGAGGGATCTACACTGAAGCTTTCTTT; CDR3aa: CASSRTRGIYTEAFF
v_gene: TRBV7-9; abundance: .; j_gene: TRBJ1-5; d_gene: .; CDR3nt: TGTGCCAGCAGCTTAGAAAGGGCGGAGAGCAATCAGCCCCAGCATTTT; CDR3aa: CASSLERAESNQPQHF
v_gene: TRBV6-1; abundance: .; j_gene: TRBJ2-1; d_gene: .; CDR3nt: TGTGCCAGCAGTGGAGGCAATGAGCAGTTCTTC; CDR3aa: CASSGGNEQFF
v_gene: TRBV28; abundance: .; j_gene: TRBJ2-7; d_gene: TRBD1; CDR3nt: TGTGCCAGCAGGGGACAGGGTCCCTACGAGCAGTACTTC; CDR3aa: CASRGQGPYEQYF
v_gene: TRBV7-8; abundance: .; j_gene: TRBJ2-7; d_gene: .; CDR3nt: TGTGCCAGCAGCCGCGACGACTACGAGCAGTACTTC; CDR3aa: CASSRDDYEQYF
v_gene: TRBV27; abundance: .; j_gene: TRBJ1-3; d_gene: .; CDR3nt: TGTGCCAGCAGTCCGGACTCTGGAAACACCATATATTTT; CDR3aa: CASSPDSGNTIYF
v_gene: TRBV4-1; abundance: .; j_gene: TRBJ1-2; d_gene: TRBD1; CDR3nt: TGCGCCAGCAGCCAAGATGACAGGGCCCGCGGGGGCTACACCTTC; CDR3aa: CASSQDDRARGGYTF
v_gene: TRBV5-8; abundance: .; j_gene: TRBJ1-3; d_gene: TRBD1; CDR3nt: TGTGCCAGCAGCCATCGGACAGGTCGATTCTCTGGAAACACCATATATTTT; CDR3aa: CASSHRTGRFSGNTIYF
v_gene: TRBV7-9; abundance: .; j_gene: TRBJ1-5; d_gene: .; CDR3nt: TGTGCCAGCAGCTTAGGGACAGCAAATCAGCCCCAGCATTTT; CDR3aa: CASSLGTANQPQHF
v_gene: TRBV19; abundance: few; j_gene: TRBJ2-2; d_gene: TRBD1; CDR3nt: TGTGCCAGTAGTATTGGGACAGGCACCGGGGAGCTGTTTTTT; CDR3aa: CASSIGTGTGELFF
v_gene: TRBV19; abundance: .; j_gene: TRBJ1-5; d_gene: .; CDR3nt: TGTGCCAGTAGTATTGACTCGGACGGGGACAATCAGCCCCAGCATTTT; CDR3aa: CASSIDSDGDNQPQHF
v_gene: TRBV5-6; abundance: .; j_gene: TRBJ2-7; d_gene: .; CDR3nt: TGTGCCAGCAGCTTGGACACTTACGAGCAGTACTTC; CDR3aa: CASSLDTYEQYF
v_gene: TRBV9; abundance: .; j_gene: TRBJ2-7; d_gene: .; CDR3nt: TGTGCCAGCAGCCGCGGAGGGGGGGTGGAGCAGTACTTC; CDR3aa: CASSRGGGVEQYF
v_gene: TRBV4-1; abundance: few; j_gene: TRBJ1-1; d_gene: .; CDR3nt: TGCGCCAGCAGCCAAGGAGGGGCGTACACTGAAGCTTTCTTT; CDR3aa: CASSQGGAYTEAFF